Here is one TCR beta chain with its context. The target antigen is unknown. The entry originates in a study of blood T cells in healthy people across ages. Study results and caveats: Estimates based on one million T cells were treated as lower bounds.

A J-beta primer mix and a sample-barcoded 5' primer were used in a second PCR of roughly 6 to 11 cycles. TCRdb passed the 5' RACE reads through MiXCR, listing each CDR3 protein once. This sample carries fewer than 1,000,000 distinct CDR3 sequences, about half of them seen once, and the ten largest clones take 15% to 20%. Trimming took off 4 bases at V and 0 bases at J, with 14 bases between the two ends. Germline lookup yields CDR1 SGHRS and CDR2 YFSETQ. The CDR3 has 15 residues. This chain connects TRBV5-1 to TRBJ2-7; D gene uncertain. Sequenced input: blood. The sequence derives from a man at least 80 years old in good health. The CDR3 sequence is CASSPLSANSYEQYF. The CDR3 region has the DNA TGCGCCAGCAGCCCACTGAGCGCCAACTCCTACGAGCAGTACTTC.